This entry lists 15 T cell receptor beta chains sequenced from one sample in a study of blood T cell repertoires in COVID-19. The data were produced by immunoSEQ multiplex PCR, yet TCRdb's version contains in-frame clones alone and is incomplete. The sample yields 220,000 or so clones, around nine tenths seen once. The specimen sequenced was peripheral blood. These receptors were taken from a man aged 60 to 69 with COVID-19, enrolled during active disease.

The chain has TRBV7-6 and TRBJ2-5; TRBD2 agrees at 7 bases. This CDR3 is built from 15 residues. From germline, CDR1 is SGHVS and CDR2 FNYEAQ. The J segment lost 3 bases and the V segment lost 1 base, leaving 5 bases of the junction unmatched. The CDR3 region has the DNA TGTGCCAGCAGCTTAGGCTGGGGGGGGAAAGAGACCCAGTACTTC. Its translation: CASSLGWGGKETQYF.

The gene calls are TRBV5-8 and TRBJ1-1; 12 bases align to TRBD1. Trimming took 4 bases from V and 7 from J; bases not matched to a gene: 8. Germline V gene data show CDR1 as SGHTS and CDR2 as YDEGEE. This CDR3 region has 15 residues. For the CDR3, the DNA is TGTGCCAGCAGCGCTAGGGGACAGGGGGCAGGTGAAGCTTTCTTT. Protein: CASSARGQGAGEAFF.

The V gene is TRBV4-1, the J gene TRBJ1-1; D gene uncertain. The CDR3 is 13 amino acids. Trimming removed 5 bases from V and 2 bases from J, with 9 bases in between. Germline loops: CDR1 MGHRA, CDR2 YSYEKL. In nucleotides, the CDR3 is TGCGCCAGCAGCACTGAGGGAAACACTGAAGCTTTCTTT. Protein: CASSTEGNTEAFF.

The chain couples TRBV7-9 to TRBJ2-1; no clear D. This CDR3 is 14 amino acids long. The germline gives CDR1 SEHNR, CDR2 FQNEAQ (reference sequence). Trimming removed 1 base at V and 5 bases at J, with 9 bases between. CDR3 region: CASSLDWQNNEQFF. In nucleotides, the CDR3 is TGTGCCAGCAGCTTAGATTGGCAGAACAATGAGCAGTTCTTC. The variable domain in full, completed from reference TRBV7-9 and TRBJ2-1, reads DTGVSQNPRHKITKRGQNVTFRCDPISEHNRLYWYRQTLGQGPEFLTYFQNEAQLEKSRLLSDRFSAERPKGSFSTLEIQRTEQGDSAMYLCASSLDWQNNEQFFGPGTRLTVL.

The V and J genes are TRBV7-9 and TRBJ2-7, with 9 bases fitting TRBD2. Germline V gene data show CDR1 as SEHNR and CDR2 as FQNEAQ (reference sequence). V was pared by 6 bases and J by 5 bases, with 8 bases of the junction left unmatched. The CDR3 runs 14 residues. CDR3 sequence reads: CASSLGTSRDEQYF. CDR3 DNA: TGTGCCAGCAGTCTAGGGACTAGCCGCGACGAGCAGTACTTC.

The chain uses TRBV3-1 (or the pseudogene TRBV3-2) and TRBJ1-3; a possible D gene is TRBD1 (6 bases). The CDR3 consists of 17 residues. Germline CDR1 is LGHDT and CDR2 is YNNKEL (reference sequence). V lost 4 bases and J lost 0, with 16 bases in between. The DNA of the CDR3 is TGTGCCAGCAGCCCCGCTACAGGGCTATCCTCTGGAAACACCATATATTTT. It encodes CASSPATGLSSGNTIYF.

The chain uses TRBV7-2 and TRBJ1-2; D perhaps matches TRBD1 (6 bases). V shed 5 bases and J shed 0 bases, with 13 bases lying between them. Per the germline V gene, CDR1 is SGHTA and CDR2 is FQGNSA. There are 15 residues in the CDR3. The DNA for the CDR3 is TGTGCCAGCAGCCCTACAGGGAAAGCTAACTATGGCTACACCTTC. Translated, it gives CASSPTGKANYGYTF.

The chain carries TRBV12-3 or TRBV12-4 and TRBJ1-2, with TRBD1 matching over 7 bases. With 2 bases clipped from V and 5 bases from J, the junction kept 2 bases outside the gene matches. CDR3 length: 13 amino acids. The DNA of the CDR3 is TGTGCCAGCAGTTTACTACAGGGGTATGGCTACACCTTC. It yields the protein CASSLLQGYGYTF.

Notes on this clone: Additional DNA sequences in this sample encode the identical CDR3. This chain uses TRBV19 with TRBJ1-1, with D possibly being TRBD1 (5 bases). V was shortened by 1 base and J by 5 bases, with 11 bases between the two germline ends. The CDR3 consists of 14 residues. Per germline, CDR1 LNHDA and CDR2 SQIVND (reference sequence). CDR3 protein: CASSIVGGGTEAFF. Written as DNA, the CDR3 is TGTGCCAGTAGTATAGTGGGCGGGGGAACTGAAGCTTTCTTT. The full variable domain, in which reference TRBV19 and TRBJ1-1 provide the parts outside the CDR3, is DGGITQSPKYLFRKEGQNVTLSCEQNLNHDAMYWYRQDPGQGLRLIYYSQIVNDFQKGDIAEGYSVSREKKESFPLTVTSAQKNPTAFYLCASSIVGGGTEAFFGQGTRLTVV.

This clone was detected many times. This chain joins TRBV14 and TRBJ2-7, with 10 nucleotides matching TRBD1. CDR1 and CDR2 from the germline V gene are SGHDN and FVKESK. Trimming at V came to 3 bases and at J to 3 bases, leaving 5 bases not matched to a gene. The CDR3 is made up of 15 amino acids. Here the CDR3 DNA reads TGTGCCAGCAGCCAGGGACAGGGGTCCATCTACGAGCAGTACTTC. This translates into CASSQGQGSIYEQYF. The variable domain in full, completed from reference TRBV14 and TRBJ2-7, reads EAGVTQFPSHSVIEKGQTVTLRCDPISGHDNLYWYRRVMGKEIKFLLHFVKESKQDESGMPNNRFLAERTGGTYSTLKVQPAELEDSGVYFCASSQGQGSIYEQYFGPGTRLTVT.

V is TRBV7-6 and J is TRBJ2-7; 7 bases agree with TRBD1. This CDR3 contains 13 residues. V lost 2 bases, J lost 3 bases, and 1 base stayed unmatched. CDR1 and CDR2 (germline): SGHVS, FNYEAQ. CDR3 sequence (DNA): TGTGCCAGCAGCTTAAACAGGGGCTACGAGCAGTACTTC. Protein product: CASSLNRGYEQYF.

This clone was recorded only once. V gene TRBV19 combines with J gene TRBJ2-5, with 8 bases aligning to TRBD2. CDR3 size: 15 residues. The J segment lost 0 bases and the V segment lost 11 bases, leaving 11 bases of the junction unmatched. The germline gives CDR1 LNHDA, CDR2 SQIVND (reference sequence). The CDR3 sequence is CASKPGGAYQETQYF. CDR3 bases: TGTGCCTCAAAACCCGGGGGGGCGTACCAAGAGACCCAGTACTTC.

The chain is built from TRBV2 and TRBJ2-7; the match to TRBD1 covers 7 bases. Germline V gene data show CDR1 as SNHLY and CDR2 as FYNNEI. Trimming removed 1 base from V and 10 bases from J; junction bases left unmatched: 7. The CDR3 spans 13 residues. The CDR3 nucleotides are TGTGCCAGCAGTGAAGTAGTCGGACAGGAACAGTACTTC. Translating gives CASSEVVGQEQYF.

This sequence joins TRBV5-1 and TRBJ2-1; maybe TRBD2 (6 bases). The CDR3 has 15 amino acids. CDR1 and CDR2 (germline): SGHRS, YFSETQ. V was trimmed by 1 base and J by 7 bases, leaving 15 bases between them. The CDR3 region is CASSLTGVRGNEQFF. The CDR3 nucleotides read TGCGCCAGCAGCTTGACGGGAGTGCGGGGTAATGAGCAGTTCTTC.

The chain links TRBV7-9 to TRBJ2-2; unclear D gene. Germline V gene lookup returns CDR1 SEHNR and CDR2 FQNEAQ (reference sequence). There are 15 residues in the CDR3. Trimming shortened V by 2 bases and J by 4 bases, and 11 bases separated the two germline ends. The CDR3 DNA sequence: TGTGCCAGCAGCTTACTGGGTTCGGGCACCGGGGAGCTGTTTTTT. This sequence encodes CASSLLGSGTGELFF.